This entry lists 12 T cell receptor beta chains sequenced from one sample in a study of control samples from healthy donors and cancer patients. Sequencing was performed with immunoSEQ multiplex PCR; in TCRdb, only in-frame clones are kept and a portion is missing. The sample contains 70,000 to 95,000 clones, approximately 89% of which appear only once. The specimen was blood. The receptors were sampled from a woman aged 25 to 45 in good health.

This rearrangement joins TRBV2 to TRBJ1-5; TRBD1 agrees at 9 bases. The trim removed 7 bases at V and 3 bases at J, leaving 4 bases unmatched. Germline values: CDR1 SNHLY, CDR2 FYNNEI. There are 14 residues in the CDR3. The CDR3 sequence: CASTRDRDNQPQHF. In DNA form, the CDR3 reads TGTGCCAGCACCAGGGACAGGGACAATCAGCCCCAGCATTTT.

In its sample, this clone was seen a few times. The chain uses TRBV4-2 and TRBJ2-2; either TRBD1 or TRBD2 may fit D (6 bases each). This CDR3 region has 14 residues. V was trimmed by 4 bases and J by 6 bases, leaving 12 bases between them. Germline V gene sequence: CDR1 LGHNA, CDR2 YNFKEQ. Written as DNA, the CDR3 is TGTGCCAGCAGCCGTCTGGAGGGGGCCGGGGAGCTGTTTTTT. It codes for CASSRLEGAGELFF.

This clone was seen a single time. The chain has TRBV30 and TRBJ1-5; D call uncertain. This CDR3 spans 14 amino acids. Trimming took off 0 bases at V and 5 bases at J, with 11 bases between the two ends. CDR1 is GTSNPN, CDR2 SVGIG, per germline (reference sequence). CDR3 in DNA: TGTGCCTGGAGTGTCAGCAGTCTGGATCAGCCCCAGCATTTT. Amino acids: CAWSVSSLDQPQHF.

The rearrangement links TRBV12-5 to TRBJ2-1; D gene uncertain. This CDR3 is 16 amino acids long. V was shortened by 4 bases and J by 4 bases, with 17 bases between the two germline ends. Germline loops: CDR1 LGHNT, CDR2 FRNRAP. The CDR3 sequence is CASGSSYATRYNEQFF. In nucleotides, the CDR3 is TGTGCTAGTGGTTCATCGTACGCGACGAGATACAATGAGCAGTTCTTC.

This clone came up once. The rearrangement joins TRBV5-1 to TRBJ1-6; D may be TRBD1 (5 bases). There are 15 residues in the CDR3. Between the trimmed V and J ends, which lost 0 bases and 6 bases, there was a span of 10 bases. Germline CDR1 SGHRS, CDR2 YFSETQ. The CDR3 DNA sequence: TGCGCCAGCAGCTTGGCCCAGGGCGTTAATTCACCCCTCCACTTT. Encoded protein: CASSLAQGVNSPLHF.

The chain has TRBV3-1 (or the pseudogene TRBV3-2) and TRBJ1-6; 8 nucleotides match TRBD1. The CDR3 contains 14 residues. Trimming took 7 bases from V and 6 from J; bases not matched to a gene: 5. Germline CDR1 is LGHDT and CDR2 is YNNKEL (reference sequence). CDR3 protein: CASTRTGSNSPLHF. The CDR3 DNA is TGTGCCAGCACTCGGACAGGGAGTAATTCACCCCTCCACTTT.

V usage is TRBV7-9 and J usage is TRBJ1-3; 7 nucleotides line up with TRBD1. The CDR3 extends over 14 amino acids. CDR1 SEHNR and CDR2 FQNEAQ come from the germline V gene (reference sequence). With V trimmed by 3 bases and J by 2 bases, 1 base remained unmatched. The CDR3 DNA reads as TGTGCCAGCAGCTTTACAGGGGCTGGAAACACCATATATTTT. It codes for CASSFTGAGNTIYF.

V gene TRBV2 combines with J gene TRBJ1-2; unclear D gene. Germline V gives CDR1 SNHLY, CDR2 FYNNEI. With 6 bases removed from V and 4 bases from J, the gap between germline ends came to 12 bases. This CDR3 has 13 residues. As DNA, the CDR3 is TGTGCCAGCAGGGGTGCAGGCGGCTATGGCTACACCTTC. Translating gives CASRGAGGYGYTF.

This chain joins TRBV28 and TRBJ1-1; D not certain. The CDR3 extends over 12 amino acids. The V end was cut by 3 bases, the J end by 6 bases, with 8 bases between. Germline CDR1 and CDR2: MDHEN and SYDVKM. Written as DNA, the CDR3 is TGTGCCAGCAGTTTGGGTAGAGCTGAAGCTTTCTTT. This gives the protein CASSLGRAEAFF.

For the CDR3, the DNA is TGTGCCAGCAGCAGGGAGCGGGAGCCCTACAATGAGCAGTTCTTC. It is translated as CASSREREPYNEQFF. The chain joins TRBV6-2 or TRBV6-3 to TRBJ2-1, with TRBD2 matching 8 bases. The CDR3 sequence is 15 residues long. Germline V gene data show CDR1 as MNHEY and CDR2 as SVGEGT. J gave up 2 bases and V 6 bases, and 6 bases lay outside the gene matches.

The chain uses TRBV6-5 and TRBJ2-7, with TRBD2 identical over 10 bases. V trimming: 6 bases; J trimming: 2 bases; junction bases outside the gene matches: 7. Per germline, CDR1 MNHEY and CDR2 SVGAGI. The CDR3 extends over 15 amino acids. The CDR3 DNA sequence: TGTGCCAGCAGCAAAAGCGGGAGGGGGCCCTACGAGCAGTACTTC. As protein: CASSKSGRGPYEQYF.

The V and J genes are TRBV19 and TRBJ1-2; 8 bases are shared with TRBD1. CDR1 and CDR2 from the germline V gene are LNHDA and SQIVND (reference sequence). This CDR3 spans 14 amino acids. The trim removed 7 bases at V and 3 bases at J, leaving 7 bases unmatched. The CDR3 coding sequence is TGTGCCAGTACCCTTCAGGGGGCTGACTATGGCTACACCTTC. Protein product: CASTLQGADYGYTF.